Below, one T cell receptor beta chain is given with its context. Naive-designated CD8 cells lacked CD45RO, were positively enriched for CCR7, and omitted terminally differentiated effector memory CD45RA+ cells. This sample is drawn from a study of shared clonotypes between healthy human individuals. V was pared by 3 bases and J by 0 bases, with 11 bases between. The length of the CDR3 is 16 residues. The V gene's germline CDR1 is SEHNR and CDR2 FQNEAQ (reference sequence). The authors distributed each subset's genomic DNA evenly over several immunoSEQ plates. Method: immunoSEQ multiplex PCR; TCRdb's copy keeps in-frame clones and lacks some. The repertoire consists of under 2,000,000 clones, with roughly 95% occurring once and the leading ten covering 1% to 1.5%.

This chain links TRBV7-9 with TRBJ2-2; D is tentatively TRBD1 or TRBD2 (5 bases each). This TCR was recovered from a young man in good health. The specimen sequenced was naive CD8+ T cells sorted from blood. CDR3 sequence: CASSFSGTANTGELFF. CDR3 bases: TGTGCCAGCAGCTTCTCCGGGACGGCGAACACCGGGGAGCTGTTTTTT.